The 32 T cell receptor beta chains listed next were all sequenced from one sample in a study of breast tumors, draining lymph nodes, adjacent tissues. Axillary draining lymph nodes of breast cancer patients supplied the node samples. TCRdb recomputed calls from the multiplex PCR reads with MiXCR, one row per CDR3 protein. Here the sample spans some 130,000 distinct CDR3 sequences, around 24% being singletons. The sample was axillary lymph node tissue. The receptors come from a female donor with breast cancer. Some clones in this sample may be carry-over from other donors' samples.

Details on this clonotype: A much larger clone differs by one base, so this may be a read error. As the CDR3 is not closed by the conserved phenylalanine or tryptophan, this likely results from a read error. The chain has TRBV18 and TRBJ2-7; 8 nucleotides align to TRBD1. Losses at the gene ends were 6 bases for V and 3 bases for J; bases not matched to a gene: 7. CDR1 is KGHSH and CDR2 is LQKENI in the germline V gene. There are 14 residues in the CDR3. The CDR3 sequence is CASSLMDRVYEQYS. CDR3 bases: TGTGCCAGCTCCCTCATGGACAGGGTCTACGAGCAGTACTCC.

This clonotype showed up just once. The rearrangement uses TRBV10-1 and TRBJ2-5; D possibly uses TRBD1 or TRBD2 (5 bases each). CDR1 and CDR2 (germline): WNHNN, SYGVQD (reference sequence). The CDR3 runs to 19 residues. Trimming took 1 base from V and 2 from J, leaving 23 bases between them. The CDR3 loop reads CASSEWFQGPCPQQETQYF. CDR3 nucleotides: TGCGCCAGCAGTGAGTGGTTTCAGGGACCATGCCCCCAACAAGAGACCCAGTACTTC.

This clonotype came up many times. The chain joins TRBV9 to TRBJ2-7; 7 positions match TRBD1. This CDR3 contains 14 residues. The ends lost 2 bases at V and 2 bases at J; junction bases unmatched: 4. Looked up from germline, CDR1 is SGDLS and CDR2 is YYNGEE. The CDR3 DNA is TGTGCCAGCAGCGTGTCCGGGACAGCCTACGAGCAGTACTTC. Its protein is CASSVSGTAYEQYF.

The chain is built from TRBV27 and TRBJ2-1; 9 positions match TRBD1. The ends lost 2 bases at V and 7 bases at J; junction bases unmatched: 6. Germline V lookup: CDR1 MNHEY, CDR2 SMNVEV (reference sequence). CDR3 size: 15 residues. The CDR3 sequence is CASSLEQGAKNEQFF. In nucleotides, the CDR3 is TGTGCCAGCAGTTTAGAACAGGGGGCAAAGAATGAGCAGTTCTTC.

This clonotype was seen many times. This chain links TRBV5-8 with TRBJ2-5; D gene uncertain. CDR1 and CDR2 (germline): SGHTS, YDEGEE. This CDR3 comprises 14 residues. V was pared by 0 bases and J by 1 base, with 7 bases between. Here the CDR3 reads CASSLGAVQETQYF. Written as DNA, the CDR3 is TGTGCCAGCAGCTTGGGGGCAGTCCAAGAGACCCAGTACTTC.

This clonotype was observed many times. The junction does not match germline at one end; this may be a read error. V usage is TRBV7-7 and J usage is TRBJ2-7; no clear D. Germline V gene lookup returns CDR1 SSHAT and CDR2 FNYEAQ (reference sequence). CDR3 length equals 15 residues. This CDR3 is CASSSRTLGFYEQYF. The DNA of the CDR3 is TGTGCTAGCAGCTCTCGGACCCTGGGGTTCTACGAGCAGTACTTC.

In this sample, this clonotype turned up many times. The V gene is TRBV15, the J gene TRBJ2-5, with D uncertain. The CDR3 consists of 15 residues. V was trimmed by 0 bases and J by 4 bases, leaving 12 bases between them. Germline CDR1 reads LNHNV; CDR2 reads YYDKDF (reference sequence). The CDR3 sequence: CATSRDDLVRETQYF. The CDR3 DNA is TGTGCCACCAGCAGAGATGATCTGGTTCGAGAGACCCAGTACTTC.

The chain recombines TRBV20-1 with TRBJ2-4; 9 bases line up with TRBD1. Looked up from germline, CDR1 is DFQATT and CDR2 is SNEGSKA (reference sequence). The V and J ends lost 1 base and 8 bases, in that order; junction bases with no gene match: 3. The CDR3 runs 13 residues. DNA of the CDR3: TGCAGTGCTAGAGTGACAGGGGGAGACATTCAGTACTTC. Its protein is CSARVTGGDIQYF.

In the case of this clonotype: One junction end does not reproduce the germline sequence, and a read error may be involved. The chain recombines TRBV19 with TRBJ2-6; 9 positions match TRBD1. The CDR3 contains 18 residues. Germline V gene sequence: CDR1 LNHDA, CDR2 SQIVND (reference sequence). The CDR3 DNA sequence: TGTGCCAGTCTAAGCACGACAGGGGGGCTCTCTGGGGCCAACGTCCTGGCTTTC. Protein product: CASLSTTGGLSGANVLAF. Filled out from reference TRBV19 and TRBJ2-6, the complete variable domain reads DGGITQSPKYLFRKEGQNVTLSCEQNLNHDAMYWYRQDPGQGLRLIYYSQIVNDFQKGDIAEGYSVSREKKESFPLTVTSAQKNPTAFYLCASLSTTGGLSGANVLAFGAGSRLTVL.

As concerns this clonotype: A much larger clone differs by one base, so this may be a read error. As the CDR3 is not closed by the conserved phenylalanine or tryptophan, this likely results from a read error. This chain joins TRBV6-2 or TRBV6-3 and TRBJ2-3; TRBD2 matches 10 bases. The ends lost 5 bases at V and 2 bases at J; junction bases unmatched: 4. The germline V gene encodes CDR1 MNHEY and CDR2 SVGEGT. This CDR3 is built from 15 residues. In DNA, the CDR3 is TGTGCCAGCAGTAAAAGCGGGAGGGACACAGATACGCAGTATCTT. This codes for CASSKSGRDTDTQYL.

Turning to this clonotype: A much bigger clone sits one base away, suggesting this may be a read error. This chain joins TRBV20-1 and TRBJ2-3; perhaps TRBD2 as D (5 bases). Germline CDR1 is DFQATT and CDR2 is SNEGSKA (reference sequence). V was shortened by 2 bases and J by 0 bases, with 12 bases between the two germline ends. This CDR3 region has 15 residues. CDR3 sequence: CSARRAVTSTDTQYF. The CDR3 DNA is TGCAGTGCTAGAAGAGCGGTCACTAGCACAGATACGCAGTATTTT.

This clonotype was detected only a few times. The gene calls are TRBV7-8 and TRBJ1-6; 8 bases are shared with TRBD1. The CDR3 spans 14 residues. Germline V gene sequence: CDR1 SGHVS, CDR2 FQNEAQ. The junction had 0 bases not matched to a gene; V was cut back by 2 bases and J by 6 bases. The CDR3 sequence is CASSLQGANSPLHF. DNA for the CDR3: TGTGCCAGCAGCTTACAGGGGGCTAATTCACCCCTCCACTTT.

The sample holds many counts of this clonotype. The J gene is TRBJ1-6, the V gene TRBV20-1; D gene uncertain. Trimming left V 4 bases short and J 4 bases short, with 8 bases between. The CDR3 has 13 amino acids. Germline CDR1 DFQATT, CDR2 SNEGSKA (reference sequence). CDR3: CSAIRDYNSPLHF. The CDR3 bases are TGCAGTGCTATCCGGGATTATAATTCACCCCTCCACTTT.

Ten or more counts support this clonotype. Given a much more abundant clone one base away, this may be a read error. The rearrangement joins TRBV7-9 to TRBJ2-1; D is uncertain. Trimming pared 5 bases from V and 5 bases from J, leaving 4 bases between. Germline CDR1 SEHNR, CDR2 FQNEAQ (reference sequence). The CDR3 contains 11 residues. CDR3 amino acids: CASSGNNEQFF. In nucleotides, the CDR3 is TGTGCCAGCAGCGGAAACAATGAGCAGTTCTTC. Combining the CDR3 with reference TRBV7-9 and TRBJ2-1 gives the whole variable domain DTGVSQNPRHKITKRGQNVTFRCDPISEHNRLYWYRQTLGQGPEFLTYFQNEAQLEKSRLLSDRFSAERPKGSFSTLEIQRTEQGDSAMYLCASSGNNEQFFGPGTRLTVL.

Concerning this clonotype itself: A clone one base away is much larger, so this may be a read error. The CDR3 does not end in the conserved phenylalanine or tryptophan, so this is likely a read error. This rearrangement joins TRBV9 to TRBJ2-5; D is unresolved. The CDR3 consists of 14 residues. Germline V gene lookup returns CDR1 SGDLS and CDR2 YYNGEE. V was clipped by 1 base and J by 4 bases, with 11 bases between them. The CDR3 sequence is CASSVSELRETQYL. CDR3 bases: TGTGCCAGCAGCGTAAGTGAGCTTCGAGAGACCCAGTACCTC.

This chain links TRBV18 with TRBJ1-4; no reliable D call. Looked up from germline, CDR1 is KGHSH and CDR2 is LQKENI. V was shortened by 2 bases and J by 8 bases, with 12 bases between the two germline ends. This CDR3 spans 14 amino acids. For the CDR3, the DNA is TGTGCCAGCTCACCATTTGGCGGTATAGAAAAACTGTTTTTT. Its translation: CASSPFGGIEKLFF.

The rearrangement links TRBV27 to TRBJ2-1, with 8 positions matching TRBD2. The CDR3 has 18 amino acids. The trim removed 0 bases at V and 0 bases at J, leaving 7 bases unmatched. The germline gives CDR1 MNHEY, CDR2 SMNVEV (reference sequence). The CDR3: CASSLSPASGGSYNEQFF. As DNA, the CDR3 is TGTGCCAGCAGTTTATCGCCCGCGAGCGGGGGCTCCTACAATGAGCAGTTCTTC.

At least ten counts were recorded for this clonotype. The chain links TRBV19 to TRBJ2-1; 9 bases map to TRBD2. Germline lookup yields CDR1 LNHDA and CDR2 SQIVND (reference sequence). This CDR3 has 15 residues. Unmatched junction bases numbered 4, after V lost 3 bases and J lost 4 bases. CDR3 sequence reads: CASSMRLAGYNEQFF. CDR3 nucleotides: TGTGCCAGTAGTATGAGGCTAGCGGGGTACAATGAGCAGTTCTTC.

To note about this clonotype: A read error is possible here, since a much larger clone lies one base away. The chain is built from TRBV6-2 or TRBV6-3 and TRBJ2-7; 7 bases line up with TRBD2. CDR3 size: 14 residues. The germline gives CDR1 MNHEY, CDR2 SVGEGT. CDR3 sequence (DNA): TGTGCCGGCAGTTCCGGGACTATCCTATACGAGCAGTACTTC. Its translation is CAGSSGTILYEQYF.

As regards this clonotype: A much bigger clone sits one base away, suggesting this may be a read error. V gene TRBV19 combines with J gene TRBJ2-5; no firm D call. Per the germline V gene, CDR1 is LNHDA and CDR2 is SQIVND (reference sequence). The CDR3 length is 13 residues. The CDR3 loop is CASRALSQEIQYF. Here the CDR3 DNA reads TGTGCCAGTAGGGCCCTCAGTCAAGAGATCCAGTACTTC.

Comments on this clonotype: At one end, the junction sequence differs from germline, possibly due to a read error. V and J are TRBV24-1 and TRBJ1-5; D perhaps matches TRBD1 (5 bases). The length of the CDR3 is 14 residues. Germline CDR1 and CDR2: KGHDR and SFDVKD. The CDR3 spells CVTRQIGGNQPQHF. CDR3 nucleotides: TGTGTCACCCGCCAAATAGGGGGCAATCAGCCCCAGCATTTT.

The table lists this clonotype with many counts. The chain couples TRBV5-1 to TRBJ2-7, with D possibly called TRBD1 or TRBD2 (5 bases each). Germline V gives CDR1 SGHRS, CDR2 YFSETQ. The CDR3 is 15 residues long. Trimming pared 0 bases from V and 4 bases from J, leaving 14 bases between. The CDR3 reads CASSLGPGTSYEQYF. CDR3 sequence (DNA): TGCGCCAGCAGCTTGGGGCCAGGGACCTCTTACGAGCAGTACTTC.

In its sample, this clonotype was seen many times. The chain couples TRBV10-3 to TRBJ2-7, with TRBD2 identical over 10 bases. Germline trimming cut 4 bases from V and 4 bases from J; bases unmatched to any gene: 7. CDR3 length: 15 amino acids. Germline V gene lookup returns CDR1 ENHRY and CDR2 SYGVKD. The CDR3 DNA sequence: TGTGCCATCAGTGGATCTAGCGGGAGTTATTACGAGCAGTACTTC. Translating gives CAISGSSGSYYEQYF.

The chain has TRBV11-2 and TRBJ1-3; D may be TRBD1 (6 bases). V lost 0 bases and J 0 bases, leaving 12 bases between the germline ends. Per germline, CDR1 SGHAT and CDR2 FQNNGV. CDR3 size: 17 residues. CDR3 sequence: CASSLDWQGNSGNTIYF. Here the CDR3 DNA reads TGTGCCAGCAGCTTAGATTGGCAGGGGAACTCTGGAAACACCATATATTTT.

This clonotype came up many times. This rearrangement joins TRBV7-8 to TRBJ2-5; D gene unclear. Germline loops: CDR1 SGHVS, CDR2 FQNEAQ. The CDR3 totals 13 residues. Trimming left V 3 bases short and J 2 bases short, with 7 bases between. CDR3 region: CASSFSDQETQYF. The CDR3 nucleotides are TGTGCCAGCAGCTTCTCGGATCAAGAGACCCAGTACTTC.

This clonotype has only a few counts. A read error may produce the germline difference seen at one junction end. The chain recombines TRBV7-2 with TRBJ1-3; unclear D gene. Germline V gene sequence: CDR1 SGHTA, CDR2 FQGNSA. CDR3 length: 14 amino acids. As DNA, the CDR3 is TGTGCCAGCAGCTTAGACGTCTCTGGAAACACCGTATATTTT. It specifies CASSLDVSGNTVYF. Full variable domain (remainder filled in from reference TRBV7-2 and TRBJ1-3): GAGVSQSPSNKVTEKGKDVELRCDPISGHTALYWYRQSLGQGLEFLIYFQGNSAPDKSGLPSDRFSAERTGGSVSTLTIQRTQQEDSAVYLCASSLDVSGNTVYFGEGSWLTVV.

At least ten counts were recorded for this clonotype. This chain links TRBV2 with TRBJ2-7, with TRBD2 identical over 13 bases. Germline trimming cut 2 bases from V and 7 bases from J; bases unmatched to any gene: 5. The germline CDR1 and CDR2 sequences are SNHLY and FYNNEI. CDR3 length: 15 residues. As DNA, the CDR3 is TGTGCCAGCAGTGAAACTAGCGGGAGGGCCAGAGAGCAGTACTTC. Translating gives CASSETSGRAREQYF. The full variable domain, its missing parts supplied by reference TRBV2 and TRBJ2-7, is EPEVTQTPSHQVTQMGQEVILRCVPISNHLYFYWYRQILGQKVEFLVSFYNNEISEKSEIFDDQFSVERPDGSNFTLKIRSTKLEDSAMYFCASSETSGRAREQYFGPGTRLTVT.

This clonotype was observed at least ten times. CDR3 loop: CASNRWGGRRGNEQFF. The CDR3, as DNA: TGTGCCAGCAATCGGTGGGGCGGGAGGCGGGGAAATGAGCAGTTCTTC. The chain couples TRBV6-4 to TRBJ2-1; 8 positions match TRBD2. From germline, CDR1 is MRHNA and CDR2 SNTAGT. The trim removed 7 bases at V and 7 bases at J, leaving 15 bases unmatched. The CDR3 spans 16 residues.

This clonotype was picked up many times. The chain employs TRBV6-2 or TRBV6-3 and TRBJ2-7, with a tentative D call TRBD2 (6 bases). This CDR3 has 15 amino acids. CDR1 is MNHEY, CDR2 SVGEGT, per germline. Trimming pared 2 bases from V and 2 bases from J, leaving 13 bases between. Here the CDR3 DNA reads TGTGCCAGCAGTTACGTTAATAGCGGAACCTACGAGCAGTACTTC. It yields the protein CASSYVNSGTYEQYF.

This clonotype was seen ten or more times. The chain is built from TRBV10-3 and TRBJ1-5; D uncertain. CDR3 length: 14 residues. Trimming stripped 6 bases from V and 0 bases from J, with 9 bases between. Germline V gene lookup returns CDR1 ENHRY and CDR2 SYGVKD. CDR3 in DNA: TGTGCCATCAGAGATGGGGATAGCAATCAGCCCCAGCATTTT. Its protein product is CAIRDGDSNQPQHF.

This chain uses TRBV28 with TRBJ1-5; D perhaps matches TRBD1 (6 bases). The CDR3 length is 15 residues. V lost 3 bases to trimming and J lost 6 bases, with 15 bases between them. Germline CDR1 reads MDHEN; CDR2 reads SYDVKM. The CDR3 nucleotides read TGTGCCAGCAGTTTGGAGGGGGTAAAGGGTCAGCCCCAGCATTTT. Translated, it gives CASSLEGVKGQPQHF.

The chain's CDR3 is CSAKKAGESSNQPQHF. The DNA of the CDR3 is TGCAGTGCTAAGAAGGCAGGGGAAAGCTCCAATCAGCCCCAGCATTTT. The chain links TRBV20-1 to TRBJ1-5; D is possibly TRBD1 (6 bases). V lost 4 bases, J lost 3 bases, and 19 bases lay in between. The CDR3 sequence is 16 residues long. CDR1 and CDR2 from the germline V gene are DFQATT and SNEGSKA (reference sequence).